These T cell receptor beta chains were read from a single sample in a study of blood T cells in healthy people across ages. One entry per CDR3 protein results from TCRdb running MiXCR on the 5' RACE reads. The sample holds 850,000 or so distinct CDR3 sequences; less than 35% are singletons and the top ten take 15% to 20%. Sequencing was performed on blood. The receptors were sampled from a woman older than 75 in good health. Each CDR3 is given with its conserved first and last residue.

v_gene	j_gene	CDR3aa
TRBV3-1	TRBJ1-5	CASSQAGGGQPQHF
TRBV19	TRBJ2-5	CASSIGTVKETQYF
TRBV20-1	TRBJ2-3	CSAAGGIDTQYF
TRBV28	TRBJ2-4	CASSLVRGTKYF
TRBV20-1	TRBJ1-2	CSARDPHTGTEGGYTF
TRBV12-3/TRBV12-4	TRBJ1-4	CASSLRPQGGEKLFF
TRBV7-9	TRBJ2-5	CASSFAGVGVGETQYF
TRBV12-3/TRBV12-4	TRBJ2-1	CASSTSGGAYEQFF
TRBV2	TRBJ2-5	CASRRVVETQYF
TRBV12-3/TRBV12-4	TRBJ2-1	CASGAGGAPYNEQFF
TRBV20-1	TRBJ1-2	CSAPTGGNTNYGYTF
TRBV29-1	TRBJ1-2	CSVEDLGGGNYGYTF
TRBV7-2	TRBJ2-3	CASSLGTQTQYF
TRBV15	TRBJ2-3	CATSLVTRDSASTDTQYF
TRBV3-1	TRBJ2-3	CASSPPGRPDTQYF
TRBV13	TRBJ2-7	CASSSVRYYEQYF
TRBV7-2	TRBJ2-7	CASSLARSGGYNEQYF
TRBV28	TRBJ2-4	CASSPSGRKLLAKNIQYF
TRBV9	TRBJ2-3	CASSVDFSTDTQYF
TRBV19	TRBJ1-4	CASTQSLNEKLFF
TRBV5-1	TRBJ2-1	CARGTNHQEQFF
TRBV9	TRBJ1-4	CASSVQQGPNEKLFF
TRBV5-6	TRBJ2-1	CASSPGTSSNEQFF